This entry is about one TCR beta chain. Its antigen is not identified. Measured with immunoSEQ multiplex PCR; TCRdb has only the in-frame clones, and not every one. Of some 48,000 clones in the sample, about three quarters were seen once. These data are taken from a study of a mutant IDH1 vaccine in newly diagnosed glioma. Study overall: Following radiotherapy alone, or alongside temozolomide cycles, vaccination was started after an interval of 4-6 weeks.

Regarding time point: week 35, safety follow-up. A single vaccine dose contained 300 ug of mutant IDH1 20-mer peptide, and topical imiquimod was used with it. Findings and limits, study-wide: Immune responses induced by vaccination arose in 93.3% of the patients.

The receptor was derived from a man aged 40-49 years with glioma. The sequencing here drew on PBMCs, taken from a glioma patient whose treatment included an IDH1 peptide vaccine.

As DNA, the CDR3 is TGTGCCAGCAGTGACGGGCGGGACACAGATACGCAGTATTTT. Protein: CASSDGRDTDTQYF. J is TRBJ2-3 and V is TRBV6-4, with D possibly being TRBD2 (6 bases). V shed 2 bases and J shed 2 bases, with 8 bases lying between them. The CDR3 runs 14 residues. Per the germline V gene, CDR1 is MRHNA and CDR2 is SNTAGT.